The 16 T cell receptor beta chains given below trace back to one sample, sequenced in a study of T-cell reconstitution after alpha-beta-depleted transplantation in children. TCRbeta library preparation incorporated unique molecular identifiers. TCRdb reprocessed the PCR reads with MiXCR, giving one entry per CDR3 protein. This sample carries over 150,000 distinct CDR3 sequences, about 14% of them seen once, and the ten largest clones take less than 15%. The starting material was PBMCs from the stem cell graft donor, obtained from the stem cell graft. The origin of the receptors is a human donor who donated a stem cell graft to a child with acute lymphoblastic leukemia.

This clonotype appeared many times. The chain is built from TRBV20-1 and TRBJ2-3, with unresolved D. V lost 3 bases, J lost 0 bases, and 13 bases lay in between. CDR3 size: 15 residues. Germline V gene lookup returns CDR1 DFQATT and CDR2 SNEGSKA (reference sequence). This CDR3 is CSASVLGKSTDTQYF. In nucleotides, the CDR3 is TGCAGTGCTAGTGTTCTGGGCAAGAGCACAGATACGCAGTATTTT.

This chain uses TRBV5-1 with TRBJ1-6; 9 bases line up with TRBD1. Germline CDR1 SGHRS, CDR2 YFSETQ. V lost 5 bases, J lost 7 bases, and 7 bases stayed unmatched. CDR3 length: 15 amino acids. The CDR3 is CASRTGTGLNSPLHF. In DNA form, the CDR3 reads TGCGCCAGCAGAACCGGGACAGGGCTCAATTCACCCCTCCACTTT.

The sample holds a few counts of this clonotype. The chain joins TRBV28 to TRBJ2-7, with TRBD2 matching 8 bases. The ends lost 0 bases at V and 5 bases at J; junction bases unmatched: 9. Germline V lookup: CDR1 MDHEN, CDR2 SYDVKM. The CDR3 sequence is 16 residues long. The CDR3 bases are TGTGCCAGCAGTTTATGGGCGAGCGGGAGAAAGGACGAGCAGTACTTC. This translates into CASSLWASGRKDEQYF.

This clonotype has ten or more counts. This chain links TRBV12-3 or TRBV12-4 with TRBJ2-7, with 7 nucleotides matching TRBD1. V was pared by 3 bases and J by 2 bases, with 1 base of the junction left unmatched. This CDR3 is 13 amino acids long. DNA for the CDR3: TGTGCCAGCAGTTTCGGACAGGCCTACGAGCAGTACTTC. This sequence encodes CASSFGQAYEQYF.

The chain employs TRBV27 and TRBJ1-1; D is ambiguous. CDR1 MNHEY and CDR2 SMNVEV come from the germline V gene (reference sequence). This CDR3 comprises 15 residues. V gave up 4 bases and J gave up 5 bases, with 17 bases separating them. In DNA, the CDR3 is TGTGCCAGCAGTTCCCTACGATACGCGGGAACTGAAGCTTTCTTT. This encodes CASSSLRYAGTEAFF.

This clonotype was detected only a few times. The rearrangement links TRBV5-1 to TRBJ2-7; 9 bases align to TRBD2. V gave up 0 bases and J gave up 4 bases; unmatched junction bases: 8. This CDR3 region has 16 residues. Germline assignment: CDR1 SGHRS and CDR2 YFSETQ. CDR3: CASSLASWREGYEQYF. In DNA, the CDR3 is TGCGCCAGCAGCTTGGCCTCCTGGCGGGAGGGGTACGAGCAGTACTTC.

The table lists this clonotype with many counts. V and J are TRBV5-1 and TRBJ2-5; maybe TRBD1 (7 bases). V lost 5 bases to trimming and J lost 5 bases, with 28 bases between them. The CDR3 sequence is 18 residues long. The germline V gene has CDR1 SGHRS and CDR2 YFSETQ. CDR3 loop: CASRLRQGGGTGRETQYF. CDR3 DNA: TGCGCCAGCAGATTACGACAGGGAGGTGGAACGGGTCGGGAGACCCAGTACTTC.

This clonotype was observed a handful of times. This chain joins TRBV2 and TRBJ2-2; TRBD1 matches 7 bases. The CDR3 runs to 14 residues. The V and J ends lost 6 bases and 6 bases, in that order; junction bases with no gene match: 7. The germline gives CDR1 SNHLY, CDR2 FYNNEI. CDR3 nucleotides: TGTGCCAGCAGCTCAGACAGGGTAGCCGGGGAGCTGTTTTTT. Amino acid sequence: CASSSDRVAGELFF. The variable domain in full, with the rest retrieved from reference TRBV2 and TRBJ2-2, is EPEVTQTPSHQVTQMGQEVILRCVPISNHLYFYWYRQILGQKVEFLVSFYNNEISEKSEIFDDQFSVERPDGSNFTLKIRSTKLEDSAMYFCASSSDRVAGELFFGEGSRLTVL.

This clonotype came up many times. This chain links TRBV6-2 or TRBV6-3 with TRBJ2-1; 8 positions agree with TRBD2. In germline, CDR1 is MNHEY, CDR2 SVGEGT. Losses at the gene ends were 3 bases for V and 4 bases for J; bases not matched to a gene: 8. CDR3 length: 16 residues. The CDR3 sequence: CASSYGGLAGYNEQFF. Written as DNA, the CDR3 is TGTGCCAGCAGTTATGGGGGGCTAGCGGGTTACAATGAGCAGTTCTTC.

This clonotype was seen ten or more times. The V call is TRBV7-8, the J call TRBJ1-5; maybe TRBD1 (5 bases). V dropped 5 bases and J dropped 7 bases, with 18 bases sitting between them. Germline-derived CDR1 and CDR2 are SGHVS and FQNEAQ. This CDR3 has 15 residues. The CDR3 sequence: CASSPEGPLGQPQHF. The CDR3, as DNA: TGTGCCAGCAGCCCAGAGGGACCTCTGGGGCAGCCCCAGCATTTT.

There are many counts of this clonotype. CDR3 in DNA: TGCGCCAGCAGCACTGGGGTCACTGAAGCTTTCTTT. As protein: CASSTGVTEAFF. V usage is TRBV5-1 and J usage is TRBJ1-1, with no clear D. Per germline, CDR1 SGHRS and CDR2 YFSETQ. The CDR3 has 12 residues. V lost 4 bases and J lost 4, with 8 bases in between.

This clonotype was seen repeatedly, ten times or more. The V call is TRBV20-1, the J call TRBJ2-5; D call uncertain. Trimming stripped 0 bases from V and 2 bases from J, with 10 bases between. The germline V gene has CDR1 DFQATT and CDR2 SNEGSKA (reference sequence). CDR3 length: 14 residues. For the CDR3, the DNA is TGCAGTGCTAGAGATCCCGCCAGTCAAGAGACCCAGTACTTC. It specifies CSARDPASQETQYF.

At least ten counts were recorded for this clonotype. The chain has TRBV25-1 and TRBJ2-5; D uncertain. V lost 4 bases and J lost 5, with 14 bases in between. The CDR3 has 14 residues. Germline CDR1 MGHDK, CDR2 SYGVNS. The CDR3 coding sequence is TGTGCCAGCAGTGCTGAACAGTCCTGGGAGACCCAGTACTTC. This translates into CASSAEQSWETQYF.

This chain uses TRBV6-6 with TRBJ2-1; the D is unclear. CDR1 MNHNY and CDR2 SVGAGI come from the germline V gene (reference sequence). The V end was cut by 4 bases, the J end by 8 bases, with 9 bases between. The CDR3 length is 12 residues. CDR3 sequence: CASSLTVHEQFF. In nucleotides, the CDR3 is TGTGCCAGCAGTTTGACTGTACATGAGCAGTTCTTC.

The table lists this clonotype with a few counts. The chain is built from TRBV7-2 and TRBJ2-3, with TRBD1 identical over 10 bases. CDR3 length equals 15 residues. Germline V gene sequence: CDR1 SGHTA, CDR2 FQGNSA. V was clipped by 1 base and J by 4 bases; unmatched bases: 2. CDR3 in amino acids: CASSLVGTGADTQYF. The CDR3 coding sequence is TGTGCCAGCAGCTTAGTAGGGACAGGGGCAGATACGCAGTATTTT.

This clonotype was counted many times. V and J are TRBV30 and TRBJ2-4; 7 bases align to TRBD1. The CDR3 runs to 20 residues. V shed 0 bases and J 0 bases; nucleotides not matched to a gene: 17. CDR1 is GTSNPN, CDR2 SVGIG, per germline (reference sequence). CDR3 amino acids: CAWSVMAGTELLTAKNIQYF. DNA for the CDR3: TGTGCCTGGAGTGTCATGGCCGGGACAGAACTTTTAACAGCCAAAAACATTCAGTACTTC.